This TCR beta chain was captured by sequencing in a study of control samples from healthy donors and cancer patients. Germline-derived CDR1 and CDR2 are SGHKS and YYEKEE (reference sequence). There are 16 residues in the CDR3. Trimming took 0 bases from V and 0 from J, leaving 9 bases between them. Sequencing used immunoSEQ multiplex PCR; TCRdb keeps in-frame clones, though not all of them. The sample holds about 140,000 clones, 94% seen once. Source material: blood. The rearrangement uses TRBV5-5 and TRBJ2-2; the D gene could be TRBD1 or TRBD2 (5 bases each). The clonotype comes from a man aged 40-55 years in good health. CDR3 nucleotide sequence: TGTGCCAGCAGCTTGGAATGGGGGACGAACACCGGGGAGCTGTTTTTT. This sequence encodes CASSLEWGTNTGELFF.